The next 7 T cell receptor beta chains were all read from a single sample in a study of CD8+ T cells in alopecia areata. Reverse transcribed after extraction, RNA yielded cDNA as the sequencing template. This table comes from immunoSEQ multiplex PCR, and its TCRdb copy is limited to in-frame clones, with some not included. The sample consists of about 220,000 clones, 50% to 60% of them appearing once. The treatment denotes: oral pan-JAK inhibitor, 5-10 mg twice daily. Sample: CD4+ T cells sorted from blood, taken at week 4, from a patient treated with tofacitinib. These receptor sequences come from a human donor with alopecia areata.

This clone appeared a few times. V is TRBV25-1 and J is TRBJ1-5; a weak D match, TRBD1 (5 bases). Looked up from germline, CDR1 is MGHDK and CDR2 is SYGVNS. The V and J ends lost 6 bases and 1 base respectively, with 7 bases between them. The length of the CDR3 is 13 residues. CDR3 sequence: CASRGRSNQPQHF. In nucleotides, the CDR3 is TGTGCCAGCAGGGGACGGAGCAATCAGCCCCAGCATTTT.

This chain joins TRBV6-6 and TRBJ1-2; 9 bases agree with TRBD1. Looked up from germline, CDR1 is MNHNY and CDR2 is SVGAGI (reference sequence). The CDR3 contains 14 residues. V trimming: 5 bases; J trimming: 7 bases; junction bases outside the gene matches: 8. The chain's CDR3 is CASSKPTGGVGYTF. The CDR3 DNA reads as TGTGCCAGCAGTAAACCGACAGGGGGGGTTGGCTACACCTTC.

J is TRBJ1-5 and V is TRBV7-2; D is perhaps TRBD1 (5 bases). Germline loops: CDR1 SGHTA, CDR2 FQGNSA. The CDR3 spans 13 residues. Trimming pared 5 bases from V and 7 bases from J, leaving 12 bases between. The CDR3 DNA reads TGTGCCAGCAGCATAAGGGGAGGACAGCCCCAGCATTTT. Translation: CASSIRGGQPQHF.

This chain joins TRBV5-1 and TRBJ1-1, with 7 bases lining up with TRBD1. Trimming removed 4 bases from V and 2 bases from J; junction bases left unmatched: 5. Per germline, CDR1 SGHRS and CDR2 YFSETQ. This CDR3 region has 14 residues. CDR3 sequence reads: CASSIGQDNTEAFF. CDR3 sequence (DNA): TGCGCCAGCAGCATCGGACAGGATAACACTGAAGCTTTCTTT.

Only one count was recorded for this clone. J is TRBJ1-1 and V is TRBV4-3; 8 positions match TRBD1. CDR3 size: 15 residues. After removal of 2 bases from V and 5 bases from J, the junction contained 7 bases not matched to a gene. Germline assignment: CDR1 LGHNA and CDR2 YSLEER. The CDR3 here is CASSQRTGGGTEAFF. DNA for the CDR3: TGCGCCAGCAGCCAACGTACAGGGGGAGGAACTGAAGCTTTCTTT.

This chain connects TRBV10-3 to TRBJ1-2, with 8 bases that match TRBD1. The V segment lost 9 bases and the J segment 0 bases; nucleotides outside the gene matches: 6. This CDR3 comprises 14 residues. Germline values: CDR1 ENHRY, CDR2 SYGVKD. This CDR3 reads CAIRTGRANYGYTF. DNA of the CDR3: TGTGCCATTCGGACAGGGCGAGCTAACTATGGCTACACCTTC.

The chain carries TRBV30 and TRBJ1-1; D gene unclear. The CDR3 length is 15 residues. The V end was cut by 0 bases, the J end by 0 bases, with 11 bases between. CDR1 is GTSNPN, CDR2 SVGIG, per germline (reference sequence). CDR3 amino acids: CAWSVRLQLNTEAFF. The CDR3 bases are TGTGCCTGGAGTGTACGTCTGCAACTGAACACTGAAGCTTTCTTT.